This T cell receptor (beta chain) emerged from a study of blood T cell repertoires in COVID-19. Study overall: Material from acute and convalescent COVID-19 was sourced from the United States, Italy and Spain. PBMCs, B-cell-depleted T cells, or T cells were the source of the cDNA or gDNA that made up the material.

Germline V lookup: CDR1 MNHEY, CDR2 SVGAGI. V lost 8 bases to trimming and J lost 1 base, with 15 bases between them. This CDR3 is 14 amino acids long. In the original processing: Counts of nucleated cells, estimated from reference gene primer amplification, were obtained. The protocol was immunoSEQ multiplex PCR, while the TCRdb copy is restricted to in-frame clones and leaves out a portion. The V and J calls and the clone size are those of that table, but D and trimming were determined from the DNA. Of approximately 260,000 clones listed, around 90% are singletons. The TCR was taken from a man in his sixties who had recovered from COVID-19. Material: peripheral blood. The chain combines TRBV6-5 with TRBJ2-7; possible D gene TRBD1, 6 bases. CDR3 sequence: CASGKGDVSYEQYF. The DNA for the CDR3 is TGTGCCAGCGGGAAGGGGGACGTATCCTACGAGCAGTACTTC.